The text below deals with one T cell receptor beta chain. The data were taken from a study of blood T cell repertoires in COVID-19. At the level of the study: There were acute and convalescent COVID-19 samples, and they came from the United States, Italy and Spain. Sources were T cells, B-cell-depleted T cells, or PBMCs; the material itself was cDNA or gDNA.

TCRdb's copy holds only in-frame clones and misses some; the assay was immunoSEQ multiplex PCR. The sample has roughly 180,000 clones, 85% to 90% seen once; the top ten hold 2.5% to 3.5%. With 3 bases removed from V and 1 base from J, the gap between germline ends came to 12 bases. Germline-derived CDR1 and CDR2 are GTSNPN and SVGIG (reference sequence). The CDR3 covers 14 residues. This chain links TRBV30 with TRBJ1-1; no clear D. Material: peripheral blood. The receptor's source is a woman between 25 and 40 years old with active or convalescent COVID-19. In DNA, the CDR3 is TGTGCCTGGAGCGGATATGAGGGGAACACTGAAGCTTTCTTT. Encoded protein: CAWSGYEGNTEAFF.